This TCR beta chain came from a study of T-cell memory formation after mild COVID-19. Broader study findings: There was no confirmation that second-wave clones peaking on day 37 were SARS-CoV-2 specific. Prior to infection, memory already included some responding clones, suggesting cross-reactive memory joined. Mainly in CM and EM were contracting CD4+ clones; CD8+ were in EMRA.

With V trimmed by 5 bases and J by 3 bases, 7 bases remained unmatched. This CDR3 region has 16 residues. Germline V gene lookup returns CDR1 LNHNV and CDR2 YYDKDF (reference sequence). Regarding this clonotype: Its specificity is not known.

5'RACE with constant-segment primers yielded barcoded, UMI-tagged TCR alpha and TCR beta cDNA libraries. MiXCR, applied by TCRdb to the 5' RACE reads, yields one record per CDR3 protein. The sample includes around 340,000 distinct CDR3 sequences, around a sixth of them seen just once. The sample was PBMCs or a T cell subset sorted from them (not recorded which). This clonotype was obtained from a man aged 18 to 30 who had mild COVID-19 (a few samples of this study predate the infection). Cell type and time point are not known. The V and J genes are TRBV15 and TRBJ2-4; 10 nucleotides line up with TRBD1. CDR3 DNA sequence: TGTGCCACCAGCTCTGGACAGGGGGTGATCAAAAACATTCAGTACTTC. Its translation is CATSSGQGVIKNIQYF.